This T cell receptor beta chain was sequenced in a study of radiation and T cells in renal cell carcinoma. Across the whole study: Nephrectomy followed 15 Gy stereotactic body radiation by 4 weeks. Study-wide points: Top tumor clonotypes rose in blood 2 weeks post-radiation, then contracted. Without pretreatment biopsies, baseline tumor clonotype presence was undetermined.

Method: immunoSEQ multiplex PCR; TCRdb's copy keeps in-frame clones and lacks some. The sample consists of some 120,000 clones, roughly four fifths of them appearing once. The V end was cut by 7 bases, the J end by 5 bases, with 17 bases between. From germline, CDR1 is KGHSH and CDR2 LQKENI. This CDR3 is built from 14 residues. Regarding time point: blood 2 weeks post-SBRT. Treatment: 15 Gy SBRT to primary tumor, nephrectomy 4 weeks later. Blood was sampled at baseline, 2 weeks and 4 weeks after SBRT. As to this clone: Its specificity is unknown.

This material consisted of blood, taken from a patient whose treatment included radiotherapy and nephrectomy. The TCR sequence derives from a man aged 50 to 60 with renal cell carcinoma. The chain carries TRBV18 and TRBJ1-1; the D gene is possibly TRBD1 (6 bases). The CDR3 loop reads CASFGTIGVTEAFF. CDR3 DNA sequence: TGTGCCAGCTTCGGGACAATCGGGGTTACTGAAGCTTTCTTT. Full variable domain (missing parts from reference TRBV18 and TRBJ1-1): NAGVMQNPRHLVRRRGQEARLRCSPMKGHSHVYWYRQLPEEGLKFMVYLQKENIIDESGMPKERFSAEFPKEGPSILRIQQVVRGDSAAYFCASFGTIGVTEAFFGQGTRLTVV.